The clone carrying this T cell receptor (beta chain) was seen at least ten times. The antigen is undetermined. Assembly of TCR beta libraries relied on iRepertoire HTBI primers together with Arm-PCR of CDR3 regions. TCRdb ran MiXCR on the multiplex PCR reads and lists one entry per CDR3 protein. Of over 500,000 distinct CDR3 sequences listed, 16% are singletons. This sample was taken from a study of regulatory T cells in long-lasting Graves disease. Findings and caveats of the study: TRBV28, TRBJ1-2 and TRBJ2-5 emerged as the favored segments in persistent disease.

Regarding time point: newly diagnosed GD, antithyroid drugs for less than 3 months. With RNA extracted from PBMCs as input, the TCR library was made. CDR3 size: 12 residues. Trimming left V 4 bases short and J 9 bases short, with 12 bases between. CDR1 LNHNV and CDR2 YYDKDF come from the germline V gene (reference sequence). These data were likewise used in another study, on T cells in Graves' hyperthyroidism and ophthalmopathy. This second study notes: First-round RT-PCR targeting the TCR CDR3 was performed with the HTBI primer set. From stable hyperthyroidism, ophthalmopathy was set apart by a 13 V-J model.

The receptor was isolated from a woman aged 25 to 45 with Graves disease. The sample was peripheral blood mononuclear cells (PBMCs), taken at new diagnosis, from a patient treated with antithyroid drugs. This chain uses TRBV15 with TRBJ1-1; D might be TRBD1 (5 bases). The CDR3 is CATSTRQQKAFF. CDR3 nucleotides: TGTGCCACCAGCACCAGACAGCAGAAAGCTTTCTTT.